Many counts were recorded for the clone carrying this T cell receptor (beta chain). The antigen is unknown. The sample is drawn from a study of T cells in Graves' hyperthyroidism and ophthalmopathy. Study-level points and caveats: Blood also held most thyroid clonotypes expanded beyond 0.001. A 13 V-J model separated ophthalmopathy from stable hyperthyroidism.

The PBMCs were taken from more than 8 ml of fresh peripheral blood. RNA transcripts were the template for amplifying TCR beta CDR3 regions. During a first-round RT-PCR of the TCR CDR3, the HTBI primer set was used. TCRdb redid the calling of the multiplex PCR reads with MiXCR, one entry per CDR3 protein. The table has around 250,000 distinct CDR3 sequences, roughly 15% seen once. V dropped 1 base and J dropped 0 bases, with 7 bases sitting between them. Germline values: CDR1 SGHTA, CDR2 FQGNSA. The CDR3 has 14 residues. The rearrangement joins TRBV7-2 to TRBJ2-7; D remains unclear. This clonotype was sampled from a woman under 30 with Graves' ophthalmopathy. Sequenced: blood. CDR3 residues: CASSLGGISYEQYF. In nucleotides, the CDR3 is TGTGCCAGCAGCTTAGGTGGTATCTCCTACGAGCAGTACTTC.